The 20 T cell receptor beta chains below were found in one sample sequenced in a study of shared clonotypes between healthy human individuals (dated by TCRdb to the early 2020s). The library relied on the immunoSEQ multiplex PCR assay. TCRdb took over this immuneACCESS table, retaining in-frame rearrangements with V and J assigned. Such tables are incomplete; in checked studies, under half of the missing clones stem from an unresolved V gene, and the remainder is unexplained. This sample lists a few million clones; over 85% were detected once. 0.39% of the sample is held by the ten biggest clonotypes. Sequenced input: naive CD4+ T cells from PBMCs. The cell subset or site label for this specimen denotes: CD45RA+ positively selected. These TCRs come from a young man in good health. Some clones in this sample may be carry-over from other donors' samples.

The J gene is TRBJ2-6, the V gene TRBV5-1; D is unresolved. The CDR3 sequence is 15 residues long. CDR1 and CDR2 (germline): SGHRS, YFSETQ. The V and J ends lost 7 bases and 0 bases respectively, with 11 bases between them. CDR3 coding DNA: TGCGCCAGCTCGGATAACCCCTCTGGGGCCAACGTCCTGACTTTC. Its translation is CASSDNPSGANVLTF.

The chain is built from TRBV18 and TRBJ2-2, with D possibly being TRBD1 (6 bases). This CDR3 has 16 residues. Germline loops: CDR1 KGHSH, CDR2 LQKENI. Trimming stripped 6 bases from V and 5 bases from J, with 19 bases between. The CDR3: CASSITRDNWTGELFF. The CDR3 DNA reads TGTGCCAGCTCTATAACCCGGGACAACTGGACCGGGGAGCTGTTTTTT.

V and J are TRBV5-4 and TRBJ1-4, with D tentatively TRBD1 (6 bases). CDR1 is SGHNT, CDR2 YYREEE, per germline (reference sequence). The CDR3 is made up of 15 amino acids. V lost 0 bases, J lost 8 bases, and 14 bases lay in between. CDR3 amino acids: CASSLGTGAGEKLFF. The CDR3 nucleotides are TGTGCCAGCAGCTTGGGTACGGGGGCAGGGGAAAAACTGTTTTTT.

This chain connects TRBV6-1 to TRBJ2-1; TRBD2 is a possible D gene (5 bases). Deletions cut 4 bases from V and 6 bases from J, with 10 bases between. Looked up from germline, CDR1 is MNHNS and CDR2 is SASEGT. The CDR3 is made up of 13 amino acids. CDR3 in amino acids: CASSVASTNEQFF. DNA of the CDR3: TGTGCCAGCAGTGTGGCTAGCACCAATGAGCAGTTCTTC.

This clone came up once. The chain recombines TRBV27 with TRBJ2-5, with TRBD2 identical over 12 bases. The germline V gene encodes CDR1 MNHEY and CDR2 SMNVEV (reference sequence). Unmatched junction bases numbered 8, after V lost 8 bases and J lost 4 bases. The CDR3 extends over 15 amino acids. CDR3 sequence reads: CASRTLGLAGETQYF. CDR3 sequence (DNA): TGTGCCAGCCGGACCCTGGGACTAGCGGGAGAGACCCAGTACTTC.

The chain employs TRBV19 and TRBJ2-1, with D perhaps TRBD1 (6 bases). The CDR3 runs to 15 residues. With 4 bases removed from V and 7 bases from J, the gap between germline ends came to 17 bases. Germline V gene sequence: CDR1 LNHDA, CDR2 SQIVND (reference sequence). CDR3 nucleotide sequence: TGTGCCAGTAGTAGTTACCGGGACCAGGGGAATGAGCAGTTCTTC. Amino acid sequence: CASSSYRDQGNEQFF.

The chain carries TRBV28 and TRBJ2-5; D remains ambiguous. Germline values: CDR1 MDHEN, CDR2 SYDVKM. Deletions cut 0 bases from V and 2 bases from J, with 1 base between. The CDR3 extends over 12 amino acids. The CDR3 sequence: CASSLWQETQYF. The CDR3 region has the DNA TGTGCCAGCAGTTTATGGCAAGAGACCCAGTACTTC.

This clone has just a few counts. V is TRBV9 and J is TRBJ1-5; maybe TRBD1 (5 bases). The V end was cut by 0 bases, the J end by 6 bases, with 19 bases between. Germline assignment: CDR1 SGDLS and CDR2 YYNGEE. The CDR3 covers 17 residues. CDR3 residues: CASSVGLGGGVGQPQHF. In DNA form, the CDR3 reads TGTGCCAGCAGCGTAGGATTGGGAGGAGGGGTAGGTCAGCCCCAGCATTTT.

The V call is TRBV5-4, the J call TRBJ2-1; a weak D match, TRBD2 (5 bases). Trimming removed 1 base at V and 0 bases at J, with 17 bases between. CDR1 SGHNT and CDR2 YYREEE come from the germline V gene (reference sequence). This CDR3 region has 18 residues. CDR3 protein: CASSLFFLAGGSYNEQFF. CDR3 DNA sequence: TGTGCCAGCAGCTTGTTTTTTTTGGCAGGAGGCTCCTACAATGAGCAGTTCTTC.

CDR3 sequence (DNA): TGTGCCATCAGTGAGTGGGCGGGAGCAAACACCGGGGAGCTGTTTTTT. It is translated as CAISEWAGANTGELFF. The rearrangement uses TRBV10-3 and TRBJ2-2, with 7 bases identical to TRBD2. There are 16 residues in the CDR3. The germline V gene encodes CDR1 ENHRY and CDR2 SYGVKD. V was clipped by 1 base and J by 2 bases; unmatched bases: 4.

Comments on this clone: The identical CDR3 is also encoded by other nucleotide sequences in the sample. The CDR3 DNA reads as TGTGCCAGCAGCCCACGGGGACTAGCCCACACAGATACGCAGTATTTT. Translated: CASSPRGLAHTDTQYF. The chain employs TRBV11-2 and TRBJ2-3, with 9 bases lining up with TRBD2. This CDR3 has 16 amino acids. Trimming cost V 5 bases and J 2 bases; bases outside gene matches: 8. The germline gives CDR1 SGHAT, CDR2 FQNNGV.

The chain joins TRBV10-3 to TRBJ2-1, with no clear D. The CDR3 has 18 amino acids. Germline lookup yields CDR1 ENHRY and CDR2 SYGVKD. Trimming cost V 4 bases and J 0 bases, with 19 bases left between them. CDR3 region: CAISGIGLTSSSYNEQFF. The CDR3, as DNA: TGTGCCATCAGTGGGATAGGTTTGACTTCGAGCTCCTACAATGAGCAGTTCTTC.

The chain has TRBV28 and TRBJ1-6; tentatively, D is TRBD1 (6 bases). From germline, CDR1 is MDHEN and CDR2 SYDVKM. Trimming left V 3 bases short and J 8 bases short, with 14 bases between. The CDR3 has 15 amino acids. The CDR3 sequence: CASSFLRTEHSPLHF. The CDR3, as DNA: TGTGCCAGCAGTTTTCTCAGGACAGAACATTCACCCCTCCACTTT.

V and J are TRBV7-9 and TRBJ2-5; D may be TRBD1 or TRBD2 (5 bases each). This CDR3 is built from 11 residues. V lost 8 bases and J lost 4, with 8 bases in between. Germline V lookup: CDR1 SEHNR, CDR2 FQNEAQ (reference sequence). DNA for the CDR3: TGTGCCAGCGGGGACCGAGAGACCCAGTACTTC. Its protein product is CASGDRETQYF.

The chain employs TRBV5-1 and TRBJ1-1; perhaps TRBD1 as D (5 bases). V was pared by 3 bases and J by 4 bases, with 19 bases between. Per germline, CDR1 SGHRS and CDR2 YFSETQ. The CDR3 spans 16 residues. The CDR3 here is CASSWRQGGVTTEAFF. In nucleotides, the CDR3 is TGCGCCAGCAGCTGGAGGCAGGGAGGGGTTACCACTGAAGCTTTCTTT.

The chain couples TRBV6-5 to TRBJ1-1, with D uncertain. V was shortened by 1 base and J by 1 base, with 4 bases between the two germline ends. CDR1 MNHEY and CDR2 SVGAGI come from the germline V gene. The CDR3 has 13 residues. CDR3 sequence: CASSYWANTEAFF. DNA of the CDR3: TGTGCCAGCAGTTACTGGGCGAACACTGAAGCTTTCTTT.

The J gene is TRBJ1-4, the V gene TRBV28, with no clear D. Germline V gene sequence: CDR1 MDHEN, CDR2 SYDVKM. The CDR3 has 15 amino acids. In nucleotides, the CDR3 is TGTGCGATAAAGGGCGCCTCTGCAACTAATGAAAAACTGTTTTTT. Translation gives CAIKGASATNEKLFF.

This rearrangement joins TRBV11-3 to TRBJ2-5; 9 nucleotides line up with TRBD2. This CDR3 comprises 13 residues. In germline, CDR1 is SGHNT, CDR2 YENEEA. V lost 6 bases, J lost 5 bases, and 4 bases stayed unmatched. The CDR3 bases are TGTGCCAGCAGGAAGCGGGGGGACGAGACCCAGTACTTC. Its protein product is CASRKRGDETQYF. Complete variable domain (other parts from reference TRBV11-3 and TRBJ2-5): EAGVVQSPRYKIIEKKQPVAFWCNPISGHNTLYWYLQNLGQGPELLIRYENEEAVDDSQLPKDRFSAERLKGVDSTLKIQPAELGDSAVYLCASRKRGDETQYFGPGTRLLVL.

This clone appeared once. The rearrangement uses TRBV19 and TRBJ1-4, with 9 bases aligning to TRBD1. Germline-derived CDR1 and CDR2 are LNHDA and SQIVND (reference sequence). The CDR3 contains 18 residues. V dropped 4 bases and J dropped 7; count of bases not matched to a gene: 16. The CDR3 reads CASSTSSRDREFREKLFF. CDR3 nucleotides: TGTGCCAGTAGTACCTCGTCCCGGGACAGGGAGTTTCGTGAAAAACTGTTTTTT. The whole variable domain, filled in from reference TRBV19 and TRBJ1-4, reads DGGITQSPKYLFRKEGQNVTLSCEQNLNHDAMYWYRQDPGQGLRLIYYSQIVNDFQKGDIAEGYSVSREKKESFPLTVTSAQKNPTAFYLCASSTSSRDREFREKLFFGSGTQLSVL.

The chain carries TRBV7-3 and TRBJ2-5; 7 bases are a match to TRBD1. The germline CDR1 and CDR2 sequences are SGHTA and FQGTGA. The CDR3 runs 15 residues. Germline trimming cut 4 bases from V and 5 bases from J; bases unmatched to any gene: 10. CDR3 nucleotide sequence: TGTGCCAGCAGCTCGATGGGACAGCCGGGGGAGACCCAGTACTTC. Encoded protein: CASSSMGQPGETQYF.